One and the same sample provided the 13 T cell receptor beta chains below, sequenced in a study of response to subunit inactivated influenza vaccine. TCRdb re-analysed the RT-PCR reads in MiXCR, keeping a single row per CDR3 protein. The data contain hundreds of thousands of distinct CDR3 sequences, around a fifth of them singletons. Specimen: PBMCs from blood, collected about 20 months after vaccination. The receptors derive from a man aged 50 to 75 who received an inactivated influenza vaccine.

The chain carries TRBV6-5 and TRBJ1-1; D is unresolved. This CDR3 region has 13 residues. V dropped 5 bases and J dropped 4 bases, with 11 bases sitting between them. CDR1 MNHEY and CDR2 SVGAGI come from the germline V gene. CDR3 bases: TGTGCCAGCAGTGAACATGGGATCACTGAAGCTTTCTTT. This translates into CASSEHGITEAFF.

This clonotype has a single count. The J gene is TRBJ2-1, the V gene TRBV6-5; 7 positions agree with TRBD2. Germline V lookup: CDR1 MNHEY, CDR2 SVGAGI. V shed 2 bases, J shed 2 bases, and the junction held 6 bases outside the gene matches. The CDR3 is 16 residues long. CDR3 amino acids: CASSYLSGAPYNEQFF. DNA for the CDR3: TGTGCCAGCAGTTACCTGAGCGGGGCCCCCTACAATGAGCAGTTCTTC.

The table lists this clonotype with a few counts. The chain carries TRBV19 and TRBJ2-2; TRBD1 or TRBD2 may be the D gene (6 bases each). The germline V gene has CDR1 LNHDA and CDR2 SQIVND (reference sequence). V lost 5 bases to trimming and J lost 5 bases, with 18 bases between them. CDR3 length: 16 amino acids. The CDR3 bases are TGTGCCAGTAGTGCATCCCAGGGGAGGATGACCGGGGAGCTGTTTTTT. Translated: CASSASQGRMTGELFF.

The table lists this clonotype with a few counts. The chain is built from TRBV2 and TRBJ1-2; no reliable D call. This CDR3 region has 13 residues. Germline V lookup: CDR1 SNHLY, CDR2 FYNNEI. Trimming removed 3 bases from V and 4 bases from J, with 9 bases in between. CDR3: CASSDQQFYGYTF. CDR3 DNA: TGTGCCAGCAGTGATCAACAGTTCTATGGCTACACCTTC.

In this sample, this clonotype turned up a few times. The V and J genes are TRBV4-2 and TRBJ2-7, with 10 bases that match TRBD2. Unmatched junction bases numbered 6, after V lost 0 bases and J lost 4 bases. The CDR3 spans 16 residues. Germline V gene sequence: CDR1 LGHNA, CDR2 YNFKEQ. CDR3 nucleotide sequence: TGTGCCAGCAGCCAAGAGGAGCGGGGGGGCATTTACGAGCAGTACTTC. This encodes CASSQEERGGIYEQYF.

The chain employs TRBV19 and TRBJ2-3; 7 nucleotides align to TRBD1. Trimming took 3 bases from V and 1 from J; bases not matched to a gene: 4. CDR1 and CDR2 (germline): LNHDA, SQIVND (reference sequence). CDR3 length equals 15 residues. CDR3 coding DNA: TGTGCCAGTAGTATGAGACAGGGCCGCACAGATACGCAGTATTTT. Encoded protein: CASSMRQGRTDTQYF.

This clonotype has a handful of counts. J is TRBJ1-2 and V is TRBV4-3, with 10 nucleotides matching TRBD1. The trim removed 3 bases at V and 6 bases at J, leaving 4 bases unmatched. CDR1 and CDR2 from the germline V gene are LGHNA and YSLEER. The CDR3 covers 14 residues. The CDR3 DNA follows: TGCGCCAGCAGCCACGCAGGGACAGGGGATGGCTACACCTTC. Amino acids: CASSHAGTGDGYTF.

At least ten counts were recorded for this clonotype. The chain joins TRBV5-1 to TRBJ1-6, with 7 bases fitting TRBD1. The CDR3 has 15 amino acids. Germline V CDR1 and CDR2: SGHRS, YFSETQ. V lost 0 bases to trimming and J lost 7 bases; unmatched junction nucleotides: 4. The CDR3 loop is CASSLDRGGNSPLHF. The CDR3 coding sequence is TGCGCCAGCAGCTTGGACAGGGGAGGAAATTCACCCCTCCACTTT.

This rearrangement joins TRBV9 to TRBJ1-1, with 8 bases matching TRBD1. The J segment lost 3 bases and the V segment lost 4 bases, leaving 11 bases of the junction unmatched. Germline V lookup: CDR1 SGDLS, CDR2 YYNGEE. The CDR3 sequence is 16 residues long. The CDR3 DNA reads TGTGCCAGCAGCCCTGGACCCGGGACAGGACACACTGAAGCTTTCTTT. This encodes CASSPGPGTGHTEAFF.

This clonotype was counted ten times or more. The chain carries TRBV11-2 and TRBJ1-3; D is uncertain. The CDR3 runs 14 residues. The V gene's germline CDR1 is SGHAT and CDR2 FQNNGV. Trimming removed 6 bases at V and 4 bases at J, with 13 bases between. CDR3 in DNA: TGTGCCAGCAGGACCTGGGAATCCGGAAACACCATATATTTT. Its translation is CASRTWESGNTIYF.

This clonotype was counted only a few times. The chain links TRBV11-2 to TRBJ2-1, with 9 bases that match TRBD2. V lost 2 bases to trimming and J lost 10 bases; unmatched junction nucleotides: 9. This CDR3 is 15 amino acids long. Germline CDR1 reads SGHAT; CDR2 reads FQNNGV. CDR3 residues: CASSLTGTSFPEQFF. As DNA, the CDR3 is TGTGCCAGCAGCTTAACCGGGACTAGCTTTCCGGAGCAGTTCTTC.

In its sample, this clonotype was seen a few times. CDR3 DNA sequence: TGCAGTGCTAGTGGGCTGTCGAACACCGGGGAGCTGTTTTTT. This translates into CSASGLSNTGELFF. This chain connects TRBV20-1 to TRBJ2-2, with D unclear. The CDR3 contains 14 residues. Between the trimmed V and J ends, which lost 3 bases and 0 bases, there was a span of 8 bases. Germline V gene data show CDR1 as DFQATT and CDR2 as SNEGSKA (reference sequence).

CDR3 residues: CASSGAGTVSYGYTF. CDR3 coding DNA: TGTGCCAGCAGCGGCGCCGGGACCGTAAGCTATGGCTACACCTTC. The chain carries TRBV9 and TRBJ1-2; possibly TRBD1 for D (5 bases). V lost 3 bases, J lost 4 bases, and 16 bases lay in between. CDR1 is SGDLS, CDR2 YYNGEE, per germline. This CDR3 spans 15 amino acids.